Shown below are 30 T cell receptor beta chains from a single sample sequenced in a study of T cell clonotyping in hematopoietic cell transplantation (dated by TCRdb to the early 2020s). Receptor libraries were prepared by the immunoSEQ multiplex PCR assay. The immuneACCESS repertoire file appears here via TCRdb, limited to in-frame rearrangements. These files lack a portion of the clones; in checked studies, under half of the deficit traces to unresolved V genes, and the cause of the others is not known. In this sample the table shows about 50,000 clones, more than 75% of which occur a single time. The ten largest account for 5.5% to 7% of the sample. Taken with the paper, the label for time point translates to: recipient sample about 28 days before transplant, after cytoreduction. The sequencing used peripheral blood mononuclear cells, collected before stem cell transplant. These receptor sequences come from a man in his sixties with biphenotypic leukemia. Some clones in this sample may be carry-over from other donors' samples.

The chain combines TRBV14 with TRBJ2-6; D is undetermined. The CDR3 runs to 14 residues. Per the germline V gene, CDR1 is SGHDN and CDR2 is FVKESK. The V end lost 4 bases, the J end lost 1 base, and 5 bases lay between the germline ends. The CDR3 nucleotides read TGTGCCAGCAGCCGGACGTCTGGGGCCAACGTCCTGACTTTC. Translation gives CASSRTSGANVLTF.

V usage is TRBV9 and J usage is TRBJ2-2; 8 positions agree with TRBD2. V lost 4 bases to trimming and J lost 7 bases; unmatched junction nucleotides: 6. Per germline, CDR1 SGDLS and CDR2 YYNGEE. The length of the CDR3 is 14 residues. CDR3 DNA: TGTGCCAGCAGCCCCCGGGAGGGTAGCGGGGAGCTGTTTTTT. Encoded protein: CASSPREGSGELFF.

The rearrangement joins TRBV28 to TRBJ2-3; unclear D gene. V lost 1 base and J lost 1, with 12 bases in between. This CDR3 comprises 16 residues. Germline CDR1 MDHEN, CDR2 SYDVKM. Here the CDR3 DNA reads TGTGCCAGCAGTTTATCGGCAGACCTAGGCACAGATACGCAGTATTTT. Translating gives CASSLSADLGTDTQYF. Filled out from reference TRBV28 and TRBJ2-3, the complete variable domain reads DVKVTQSSRYLVKRTGEKVFLECVQDMDHENMFWYRQDPGLGLRLIYFSYDVKMKEKGDIPEGYSVSREKKERFSLILESASTNQTSMYLCASSLSADLGTDTQYFGPGTRLTVL.

This chain uses TRBV7-2 with TRBJ1-1; no reliable D call. Trimming removed 3 bases at V and 3 bases at J, with 5 bases between. Germline V gives CDR1 SGHTA, CDR2 FQGNSA. The CDR3 spans 12 residues. This CDR3 is CASSFRDTEAFF. CDR3 bases: TGTGCCAGCAGCTTCCGGGACACTGAAGCTTTCTTT.

The chain carries TRBV19 and TRBJ1-5; 7 bases match TRBD1. The CDR3 has 20 residues. Germline values: CDR1 LNHDA, CDR2 SQIVND (reference sequence). The J segment lost 8 bases and the V segment lost 6 bases, leaving 28 bases of the junction unmatched. The CDR3 is CASSTPSGKGADSGAEPQHF. The CDR3 DNA sequence: TGTGCCAGTAGCACCCCCTCGGGGAAGGGGGCCGACAGCGGGGCCGAGCCCCAGCATTTT.

CDR3 loop: CASSLDTENYGYTF. The CDR3 bases are TGCGCCAGCAGCTTGGACACGGAGAACTATGGCTACACCTTC. V usage is TRBV5-1 and J usage is TRBJ1-2; D remains unclear. V was pared by 0 bases and J by 2 bases, with 8 bases between. Germline CDR1 is SGHRS and CDR2 is YFSETQ. The CDR3 totals 14 residues.

The V call is TRBV10-2, the J call TRBJ2-3; TRBD2 agrees at 14 bases. The junction had 4 bases not matched to a gene; V was cut back by 5 bases and J by 6 bases. The CDR3 extends over 15 amino acids. Germline V gives CDR1 WSHSY, CDR2 SAAADI. CDR3 sequence: CASSWTSGRRDTQYF. Here the CDR3 DNA reads TGCGCCAGCAGTTGGACTAGCGGGAGGAGGGATACGCAGTATTTT.

The V call is TRBV11-2, the J call TRBJ2-5, with 7 bases fitting TRBD2. The germline V gene has CDR1 SGHAT and CDR2 FQNNGV. The V and J ends lost 2 bases and 4 bases, in that order; junction bases with no gene match: 4. This CDR3 contains 14 residues. CDR3 DNA sequence: TGTGCCAGCAGCTTAAATCCGGGGGGAGAGACCCAGTACTTC. The encoded protein is CASSLNPGGETQYF.

This chain links TRBV29-1 with TRBJ2-1; 7 nucleotides agree with TRBD1. The CDR3 spans 13 residues. In germline, CDR1 is SQVTM, CDR2 ANQGSEA. With V trimmed by 3 bases and J by 4 bases, 3 bases remained unmatched. CDR3 loop: CSVEGQTYNEQFF. The CDR3 bases are TGCAGCGTTGAGGGACAGACTTACAATGAGCAGTTCTTC.

The rearrangement joins TRBV2 to TRBJ2-7; D is possibly TRBD1 or TRBD2 (5 bases each). The CDR3 consists of 14 residues. Germline V gives CDR1 SNHLY, CDR2 FYNNEI. V was cut by 4 bases and J by 2 bases, with 12 bases left in between. For the CDR3, the DNA is TGTGCCAGCAGTGCGGGGCCTGGGGCCTACGAGCAGTACTTC. Its translation is CASSAGPGAYEQYF.

The V gene is TRBV2, the J gene TRBJ2-3; 9 bases are shared with TRBD2. The V gene's germline CDR1 is SNHLY and CDR2 FYNNEI. Trimming at V came to 0 bases and at J to 6 bases, leaving 10 bases not matched to a gene. The length of the CDR3 is 17 residues. CDR3 DNA sequence: TGTGCCAGCAGTGAAGCGCTAACTAGCGGGCTCCATGATACGCAGTATTTT. Encoded protein: CASSEALTSGLHDTQYF.

This clone has just one count. The chain has TRBV6-1 and TRBJ1-2; TRBD1 aligns across 9 bases. The CDR3 contains 13 residues. In germline, CDR1 is MNHNS, CDR2 SASEGT. With V trimmed by 8 bases and J by 3 bases, 4 bases remained unmatched. DNA of the CDR3: TGTGCCAGCGGGGACAGGGCAGACTATGGCTACACCTTC. Translating it yields CASGDRADYGYTF.

This chain connects TRBV6-5 to TRBJ2-1; D uncertain. Germline V gene sequence: CDR1 MNHEY, CDR2 SVGAGI. There are 15 residues in the CDR3. V shed 8 bases and J shed 0 bases, with 14 bases lying between them. The CDR3 loop reads CASSRPPASYNEQFF. The CDR3 DNA reads as TGTGCCAGCTCTCGACCCCCGGCCTCCTACAATGAGCAGTTCTTC.

The CDR3, as DNA: TGTGCCAGCAGCTTAGAAAACAGGGGAAGTGAGCAGTACTTC. Translation: CASSLENRGSEQYF. The chain couples TRBV7-6 to TRBJ2-7; TRBD1 agrees at 7 bases. The CDR3 is 14 amino acids. V was clipped by 1 base and J by 7 bases; unmatched bases: 7. The germline CDR1 and CDR2 sequences are SGHVS and FNYEAQ.

The rearrangement joins TRBV9 to TRBJ1-4; 8 positions agree with TRBD1. The germline V gene encodes CDR1 SGDLS and CDR2 YYNGEE. The J segment lost 6 bases and the V segment lost 0 bases, leaving 4 bases of the junction unmatched. The CDR3 contains 15 residues. CDR3 coding DNA: TGTGCCAGCAGCGTAGGGACAGGGTTCGATGAAAAACTGTTTTTT. As protein: CASSVGTGFDEKLFF.

The chain recombines TRBV28 with TRBJ2-5, with D perhaps assigned TRBD1 or TRBD2 (5 bases each). The CDR3 runs 15 residues. Deletions cut 4 bases from V and 5 bases from J, with 17 bases between. Germline V gene data show CDR1 as MDHEN and CDR2 as SYDVKM. The CDR3 spells CASSSRDGGWETQYF. The CDR3 region has the DNA TGTGCCAGCAGTTCGAGGGACGGTGGCTGGGAGACCCAGTACTTC. Together with reference TRBV28 and TRBJ2-5, the CDR3 gives the full variable domain: DVKVTQSSRYLVKRTGEKVFLECVQDMDHENMFWYRQDPGLGLRLIYFSYDVKMKEKGDIPEGYSVSREKKERFSLILESASTNQTSMYLCASSSRDGGWETQYFGPGTRLLVL.

The chain employs TRBV10-1 and TRBJ2-2; 8 nucleotides agree with TRBD1. There are 19 residues in the CDR3. The junction had 15 bases not matched to a gene; V was cut back by 5 bases and J by 1 base. Germline V lookup: CDR1 WNHNN, CDR2 SYGVQD (reference sequence). The CDR3 DNA is TGCGCCAGCAGTCCTCGACAGGGGATCCGACCCCTGAACACCGGGGAGCTGTTTTTT. Protein: CASSPRQGIRPLNTGELFF.

CDR3 sequence reads: CASSEGQGGTEAFF. CDR3 bases: TGTGCCAGCAGTGAAGGACAGGGAGGAACTGAAGCTTTCTTT. The chain has TRBV6-1 and TRBJ1-1, with TRBD1 matching 7 bases. The CDR3 is 14 amino acids. Germline-derived CDR1 and CDR2 are MNHNS and SASEGT. V gave up 1 base and J gave up 5 bases; unmatched junction bases: 4.

The chain joins TRBV7-3 to TRBJ1-1; 10 nucleotides align to TRBD1. Germline loops: CDR1 SGHTA, CDR2 FQGTGA. Trimming at V came to 5 bases and at J to 3 bases, leaving 6 bases not matched to a gene. The CDR3 sequence is 15 residues long. The CDR3 sequence is CASSKGTGADTEAFF. The CDR3 DNA reads as TGTGCCAGCAGCAAGGGGACAGGGGCGGACACTGAAGCTTTCTTT. Complete variable domain (other parts from reference TRBV7-3 and TRBJ1-1): GAGVSQTPSNKVTEKGKYVELRCDPISGHTALYWYRQSLGQGPEFLIYFQGTGAADDSGLPNDRFFAVRPEGSVSTLKIQRTERGDSAVYLCASSKGTGADTEAFFGQGTRLTVV.

This clone has only one observation. This chain uses TRBV6-1 with TRBJ2-5, with 7 bases matching TRBD1. The CDR3 sequence is 14 residues long. Trimming at V came to 4 bases and at J to 2 bases, leaving 4 bases not matched to a gene. Germline loops: CDR1 MNHNS, CDR2 SASEGT. CDR3 nucleotide sequence: TGTGCCAGCAGTGGGGGACAGCCTCAAGAGACCCAGTACTTC. Residues: CASSGGQPQETQYF.

The J gene is TRBJ1-4, the V gene TRBV7-9; 8 positions match TRBD1. The CDR3 consists of 14 residues. V shed 4 bases, J shed 7 bases, and the junction held 5 bases outside the gene matches. Germline V gene sequence: CDR1 SEHNR, CDR2 FQNEAQ (reference sequence). The CDR3 DNA is TGTGCCAGCAGCTCATCAGGGGGCATTGAAAAACTGTTTTTT. Its protein product is CASSSSGGIEKLFF.

This clone was seen a handful of times. The genes are TRBV6-5 and TRBJ1-1; a possible D gene is TRBD1 (5 bases). CDR1 is MNHEY and CDR2 is SVGAGI in the germline V gene. Deletions cut 6 bases from V and 4 bases from J, with 15 bases between. The CDR3 spans 14 residues. The CDR3 loop reads CASSVSRDRTEAFF. The CDR3 bases are TGTGCCAGCAGCGTTAGCCGGGACCGCACTGAAGCTTTCTTT.

V gene TRBV6-6 combines with J gene TRBJ1-2; D unresolved. Germline V gene lookup returns CDR1 MNHNY and CDR2 SVGAGI (reference sequence). This CDR3 comprises 15 residues. Trimming stripped 0 bases from V and 8 bases from J, with 16 bases between. CDR3 sequence (DNA): TGTGCCAGCAGTTACTCTGGCGCCGCCCTCGGAGGCTACACCTTC. Residues: CASSYSGAALGGYTF.

V usage is TRBV30 and J usage is TRBJ1-1; tentative D call: TRBD1 (6 bases). Deletions cut 0 bases from V and 3 bases from J, with 14 bases between. CDR1 GTSNPN and CDR2 SVGIG come from the germline V gene (reference sequence). CDR3 length: 15 residues. CDR3 amino acids: CAWSVLPGADTEAFF. The CDR3, as DNA: TGTGCCTGGAGTGTACTCCCAGGGGCGGACACTGAAGCTTTCTTT.

The rearrangement joins TRBV6-1 to TRBJ1-2; TRBD1 might be the D (5 bases). Germline V gene data show CDR1 as MNHNS and CDR2 as SASEGT. The V end was cut by 2 bases, the J end by 3 bases, with 13 bases between. This CDR3 contains 15 residues. In nucleotides, the CDR3 is TGTGCCAGCAGTGAATGGCGGGACGGAGACTATGGCTACACCTTC. Protein: CASSEWRDGDYGYTF.

This chain uses TRBV5-1 with TRBJ1-5, with a possible D match to TRBD1 (5 bases). This CDR3 contains 13 residues. Germline assignment: CDR1 SGHRS and CDR2 YFSETQ. V lost 2 bases and J 7 bases, leaving 10 bases between the germline ends. Here the CDR3 DNA reads TGCGCCAGCAGCTTAGGGGTTTCGCAGCCCCAGCATTTT. Its protein product is CASSLGVSQPQHF.

V gene TRBV6-5 combines with J gene TRBJ1-4, with D possibly matching TRBD1 (5 bases). This CDR3 has 12 amino acids. V was cut by 4 bases and J by 7 bases, with 7 bases left in between. The germline V gene encodes CDR1 MNHEY and CDR2 SVGAGI. This CDR3 reads CASSSGTEKLFF. The CDR3 bases are TGTGCCAGCAGTTCAGGGACTGAAAAACTGTTTTTT.

V gene TRBV6-6 combines with J gene TRBJ2-3, with 7 bases lining up with TRBD2. V lost 5 bases to trimming and J lost 2 bases; unmatched junction nucleotides: 10. This CDR3 has 16 amino acids. CDR1 is MNHNY, CDR2 SVGAGI, per germline (reference sequence). The CDR3 reads CASSTSGGGSTDTQYF. For the CDR3, the DNA is TGTGCCAGCAGTACCTCTGGGGGGGGATCCACAGATACGCAGTATTTT.

The CDR3: CSVRLQSGLFYEQYF. In nucleotides, the CDR3 is TGCAGCGTTCGGCTCCAATCCGGACTTTTCTACGAGCAGTACTTC. The J gene is TRBJ2-7, the V gene TRBV29-1, with TRBD2 as a possible D gene (5 bases). The ends were cut back, 5 bases at V and 3 bases at J, with 20 bases in the middle. The CDR3 runs 15 residues. The germline gives CDR1 SQVTM, CDR2 ANQGSEA.

This clone appeared a few times. The chain combines TRBV30 with TRBJ2-7; 8 nucleotides line up with TRBD1. The trim removed 5 bases at V and 2 bases at J, leaving 5 bases unmatched. This CDR3 is 13 amino acids long. In germline, CDR1 is GTSNPN, CDR2 SVGIG (reference sequence). The CDR3: CAWDRGLPYEQYF. The CDR3 DNA reads TGTGCCTGGGACAGGGGTCTCCCCTACGAGCAGTACTTC.